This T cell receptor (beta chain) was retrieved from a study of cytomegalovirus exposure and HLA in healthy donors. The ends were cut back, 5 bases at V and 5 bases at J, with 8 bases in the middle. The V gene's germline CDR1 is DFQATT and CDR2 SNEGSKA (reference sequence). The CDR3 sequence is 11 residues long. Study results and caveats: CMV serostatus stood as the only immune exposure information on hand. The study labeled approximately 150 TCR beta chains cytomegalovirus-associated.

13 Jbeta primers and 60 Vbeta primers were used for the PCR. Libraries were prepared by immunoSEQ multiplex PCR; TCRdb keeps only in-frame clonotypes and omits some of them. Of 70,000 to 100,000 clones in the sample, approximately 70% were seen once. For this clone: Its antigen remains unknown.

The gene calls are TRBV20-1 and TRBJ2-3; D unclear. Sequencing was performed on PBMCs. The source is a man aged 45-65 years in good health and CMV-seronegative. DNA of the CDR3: TGCAGTGCTTCCTATATAGATACGCAGTATTTT. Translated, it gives CSASYIDTQYF.